This T cell receptor beta chain was obtained from a study of spatial heterogeneity in lung cancer. Study-level information: The study observed each unique TCR and UMI combination more than ten times on average in raw reads.

This clonotype was seen just once. What it recognizes is unknown. Time point denoted: blood at routine non-recurrence follow-up after resection. Whole RNA, which was extracted from tumor, nontumor lung tissue or frozen PBMC, was sequenced without any cell sorting. With 3 bases removed from V and 10 bases from J, the gap between germline ends came to 18 bases. The length of the CDR3 is 14 residues. Broader study findings: Ubiquitous expanded tumor TCRs surfaced in blood more at resection than they did at follow-up.

Each molecule of TCR cDNA was tagged with one unique molecular identifier. TCRdb redid the calling of the 5' RACE reads with MiXCR, one entry per CDR3 protein. The sample yields roughly 45,000 distinct CDR3 sequences, 22% seen once. The rearrangement joins TRBV12-3 or TRBV12-4 to TRBJ1-1; unclear D gene. The source was PBMCs, collected at follow-up. This TCR came from a female donor with early-stage non-small cell lung cancer. DNA for the CDR3: TGTGCCAGCAGTTTGGCGACGGGTCGGACGGGAGCTTTCTTT. Its protein product is CASSLATGRTGAFF.